One sample yielded the 21 T cell receptor beta chains listed below, sequenced in a study of control samples from healthy donors and cancer patients. The data were produced by immunoSEQ multiplex PCR, yet TCRdb's version contains in-frame clones alone and is incomplete. The table shows around 90,000 clones, with approximately 89% occurring only once. Sample: blood. The receptor source for this set is a young man in good health.

The chain couples TRBV2 to TRBJ1-3; D may be TRBD1 (6 bases). This CDR3 region has 15 residues. Germline values: CDR1 SNHLY, CDR2 FYNNEI. Trimming removed 2 bases at V and 0 bases at J, with 8 bases between. The CDR3 spells CASSEKGDSGNTIYF. The CDR3 nucleotides are TGTGCCAGCAGTGAAAAGGGGGACTCTGGAAACACCATATATTTT.

The J gene is TRBJ1-6, the V gene TRBV7-3; 7 bases line up with TRBD1. The trim removed 2 bases at V and 3 bases at J, leaving 1 base unmatched. This CDR3 contains 15 residues. The germline V gene has CDR1 SGHTA and CDR2 FQGTGA. CDR3: CASSLDRDYNSPLHF. CDR3 DNA: TGTGCCAGCAGCTTAGACAGGGACTATAATTCACCCCTCCACTTT.

The chain has TRBV27 and TRBJ2-5; D may correspond to TRBD1 or TRBD2 (5 bases each). V gave up 5 bases and J gave up 2 bases, with 15 bases separating them. Germline V gene sequence: CDR1 MNHEY, CDR2 SMNVEV (reference sequence). The CDR3 sequence is 15 residues long. CDR3 in DNA: TGTGCCAGCAGTCCCTTGGGGGAGATACAAGAGACCCAGTACTTC. It specifies CASSPLGEIQETQYF.

The chain has TRBV27 and TRBJ2-3; 8 bases align to TRBD1. Germline V gene sequence: CDR1 MNHEY, CDR2 SMNVEV (reference sequence). The ends lost 7 bases at V and 0 bases at J; junction bases unmatched: 6. The CDR3 spans 15 residues. The CDR3 nucleotides read TGTGCCAGCAACCCAGACAGGGGCAGCACAGATACGCAGTATTTT. Protein: CASNPDRGSTDTQYF.

The genes are TRBV30 and TRBJ2-7; D possibly corresponds to TRBD1 (6 bases). Deletions cut 4 bases from V and 1 base from J, with 11 bases between. This CDR3 contains 13 residues. Germline assignment: CDR1 GTSNPN and CDR2 SVGIG (reference sequence). CDR3 nucleotides: TGTGCCTGGACCCCCGGACAGTCCTACGAGCAGTACTTC. This encodes CAWTPGQSYEQYF.

The chain employs TRBV7-9 and TRBJ1-3, with D tentatively TRBD1 (6 bases). CDR1 is SEHNR and CDR2 is FQNEAQ in the germline V gene (reference sequence). The CDR3 loop spans 15 amino acids. V lost 5 bases to trimming and J lost 2 bases, with 13 bases between them. This CDR3 is CASSVQGRAGNTIYF. The CDR3 DNA reads TGTGCCAGCAGCGTACAGGGTCGAGCTGGAAACACCATATATTTT. The whole variable domain, remainder taken from reference TRBV7-9 and TRBJ1-3, is DTGVSQNPRHKITKRGQNVTFRCDPISEHNRLYWYRQTLGQGPEFLTYFQNEAQLEKSRLLSDRFSAERPKGSFSTLEIQRTEQGDSAMYLCASSVQGRAGNTIYFGEGSWLTVV.

This chain connects TRBV19 to TRBJ2-5; the D is unclear. This CDR3 has 10 residues. Germline loops: CDR1 LNHDA, CDR2 SQIVND (reference sequence). V lost 11 bases to trimming and J lost 2 bases, with 6 bases between them. The CDR3 sequence is CAGPQETQYF. The CDR3 DNA follows: TGTGCCGGCCCACAAGAGACCCAGTACTTC. The complete variable domain, with remaining parts taken from reference TRBV19 and TRBJ2-5, reads DGGITQSPKYLFRKEGQNVTLSCEQNLNHDAMYWYRQDPGQGLRLIYYSQIVNDFQKGDIAEGYSVSREKKESFPLTVTSAQKNPTAFYLCAGPQETQYFGPGTRLLVL.

This chain uses TRBV5-4 with TRBJ1-2; 8 bases line up with TRBD1. J gave up 2 bases and V 4 bases, and 10 bases lay outside the gene matches. Germline assignment: CDR1 SGHNT and CDR2 YYREEE (reference sequence). The CDR3 has 16 amino acids. DNA for the CDR3: TGTGCCAGCAGCCAACCAGGACAGGGAGGCAACTATGGCTACACCTTC. Protein product: CASSQPGQGGNYGYTF.

The chain combines TRBV7-9 with TRBJ1-2; D gene unclear. The CDR3 consists of 12 residues. With 3 bases removed from V and 3 bases from J, the gap between germline ends came to 5 bases. The V gene's germline CDR1 is SEHNR and CDR2 FQNEAQ (reference sequence). CDR3 sequence reads: CASSFQDYGYTF. The CDR3 DNA sequence: TGTGCCAGCAGCTTCCAGGACTATGGCTACACCTTC.

This clone was counted between two and nine times. V gene TRBV6-5 combines with J gene TRBJ2-3, with 11 bases matching TRBD2. Germline values: CDR1 MNHEY, CDR2 SVGAGI. V was pared by 6 bases and J by 1 base, with 0 bases of the junction left unmatched. This CDR3 has 14 amino acids. CDR3 in DNA: TGTGCCAGCAGGACTAGCGGGGGCACAGATACGCAGTATTTT. Amino acid sequence: CASRTSGGTDTQYF.

The V call is TRBV4-1, the J call TRBJ1-6, with TRBD1 matching 7 bases. Germline V CDR1 and CDR2: MGHRA, YSYEKL. The V segment lost 2 bases and the J segment 7 bases; nucleotides outside the gene matches: 8. The CDR3 runs 16 residues. Here the CDR3 reads CASSQFDRDTNSPLHF. In DNA, the CDR3 is TGCGCCAGCAGCCAATTCGACAGGGACACCAATTCACCCCTCCACTTT.

The gene calls are TRBV18 and TRBJ2-1; the match to TRBD2 covers 14 bases. After removal of 3 bases from V and 0 bases from J, the junction contained 7 bases not matched to a gene. In germline, CDR1 is KGHSH, CDR2 LQKENI. This CDR3 spans 19 amino acids. CDR3: CASSPPGTSGGSSYNEQFF. CDR3 bases: TGTGCCAGCTCACCCCCCGGGACTAGCGGGGGATCCTCCTACAATGAGCAGTTCTTC. Combining the CDR3 with reference TRBV18 and TRBJ2-1 gives the whole variable domain NAGVMQNPRHLVRRRGQEARLRCSPMKGHSHVYWYRQLPEEGLKFMVYLQKENIIDESGMPKERFSAEFPKEGPSILRIQQVVRGDSAAYFCASSPPGTSGGSSYNEQFFGPGTRLTVL.

The chain couples TRBV19 to TRBJ2-7; 11 nucleotides align to TRBD2. The germline gives CDR1 LNHDA, CDR2 SQIVND (reference sequence). V trimming: 5 bases; J trimming: 6 bases; junction bases outside the gene matches: 6. The CDR3 has 14 amino acids. The DNA for the CDR3 is TGTGCCAGTAGTGCACTAGCGGGGGAACGCGAGCAGTACTTC. Translation gives CASSALAGEREQYF.

This clone was seen once. The chain joins TRBV7-9 to TRBJ1-4, with 12 bases identical to TRBD1. The CDR3 loop spans 16 amino acids. With V trimmed by 5 bases and J by 8 bases, 9 bases remained unmatched. Germline CDR1 reads SEHNR; CDR2 reads FQNEAQ (reference sequence). DNA for the CDR3: TGTGCCAGCAGCCTGGGACAGGGGGCAAGGACGGAAAAACTGTTTTTT. As protein: CASSLGQGARTEKLFF.

By proportion, this clone is medium-sized. This chain uses TRBV10-3 with TRBJ2-4; D remains unclear. CDR1 ENHRY and CDR2 SYGVKD come from the germline V gene. The V end was cut by 2 bases, the J end by 0 bases, with 20 bases between. This CDR3 is built from 19 residues. In DNA form, the CDR3 reads TGTGCCATCAGTGAGAATTGGGCGGCATCAGCTCTAGCCAAAAACATTCAGTACTTC. Its translation: CAISENWAASALAKNIQYF.

The chain employs TRBV10-3 and TRBJ2-5, with a tentative D call TRBD2 (5 bases). V lost 4 bases, J lost 1 base, and 10 bases lay in between. Germline CDR1 reads ENHRY; CDR2 reads SYGVKD. CDR3 size: 14 residues. This chain's CDR3 is CAISGERSQETQYF. In nucleotides, the CDR3 is TGTGCCATCAGTGGAGAGCGGTCCCAAGAGACCCAGTACTTC.

This rearrangement joins TRBV7-9 to TRBJ1-2; 7 bases match TRBD1. The junction had 4 bases not matched to a gene; V was cut back by 1 base and J by 2 bases. Germline assignment: CDR1 SEHNR and CDR2 FQNEAQ (reference sequence). This CDR3 comprises 15 residues. CDR3 sequence: CASSLEATGNYGYTF. The CDR3 coding sequence is TGTGCCAGCAGCTTAGAGGCGACAGGGAACTATGGCTACACCTTC.

The chain links TRBV2 to TRBJ1-6; D possibly corresponds to TRBD1 (5 bases). Trimming cost V 6 bases and J 9 bases, with 21 bases left between them. The CDR3 is made up of 16 amino acids. In germline, CDR1 is SNHLY, CDR2 FYNNEI. In nucleotides, the CDR3 is TGTGCCAGCAGCTCGATAAGAGAGGGGCGGAGTTCACCCCTCCACTTT. Translation gives CASSSIREGRSSPLHF.

This clone was counted a few times. This chain uses TRBV2 with TRBJ1-2; 7 nucleotides agree with TRBD1. V trimming: 2 bases; J trimming: 8 bases; junction bases outside the gene matches: 5. The CDR3 covers 13 residues. The germline V gene encodes CDR1 SNHLY and CDR2 FYNNEI. CDR3 sequence: CASSEKGAEGYTF. The CDR3 DNA sequence: TGTGCCAGCAGTGAAAAGGGGGCGGAAGGCTACACCTTC. Filled out from reference TRBV2 and TRBJ1-2, the complete variable domain reads EPEVTQTPSHQVTQMGQEVILRCVPISNHLYFYWYRQILGQKVEFLVSFYNNEISEKSEIFDDQFSVERPDGSNFTLKIRSTKLEDSAMYFCASSEKGAEGYTFGSGTRLTVV.

The chain links TRBV6-6 to TRBJ1-1, with 7 bases lining up with TRBD1. The CDR3 is made up of 14 amino acids. V lost 6 bases to trimming and J lost 7 bases; unmatched junction nucleotides: 11. Germline CDR1 is MNHNY and CDR2 is SVGAGI (reference sequence). This chain's CDR3 is CASSPLGGKGEAFF. CDR3 nucleotides: TGTGCCAGCAGCCCCTTAGGGGGCAAAGGTGAAGCTTTCTTT.

The chain couples TRBV6-4 to TRBJ2-5; the D call may be TRBD1 or TRBD2 (5 bases each). There are 17 residues in the CDR3. V shed 0 bases and J shed 9 bases, with 23 bases lying between them. Germline loops: CDR1 MRHNA, CDR2 SNTAGT. CDR3 in DNA: TGTGCCAGCAGTGACTCGAGTCGGGTCGGGGCCGACGGGTCCCAGTACTTC. Its translation is CASSDSSRVGADGSQYF.